The clone carrying this T cell receptor (beta chain) was seen more than once but under ten times. Its antigen remains unidentified. This sample is drawn from a study of cytomegalovirus exposure and HLA in healthy donors. About the research overall: Samples from HLA-typed donors yielded 85 million to 95 million unique TCRs in an early data release. Findings and limits, study-wide: Reportedly, fewer N-insertions than the 666-donor mean appeared in an Asian-associated ancestry cluster in a later analysis. A later analysis showed HLA-associated TCR beta chains outstripping equally common others in clonal expansion. Common viral pathogens were later found to be apparently linked to several of the most significant clusters.

Trimming shortened V by 11 bases and J by 0 bases, and 23 bases separated the two germline ends. Germline CDR1 is ENHRY and CDR2 is SYGVKD. This CDR3 is built from 17 residues. With 60 Vbeta and 13 Jbeta primers, the PCR was carried out. Libraries were prepared by immunoSEQ multiplex PCR; TCRdb keeps only in-frame clonotypes and omits some of them. The data contain approximately 110,000 clones, 15% of them singletons. The chain joins TRBV10-3 to TRBJ1-5; possibly TRBD1 for D (5 bases). The receptor was isolated from a woman between 18 and 29 years old in good health and CMV-seronegative. The specimen was PBMCs. CDR3 residues: CAVVKTDRADSNQPQHF. In nucleotides, the CDR3 is TGTGCCGTAGTAAAGACCGACAGAGCCGATAGCAATCAGCCCCAGCATTTT.